Listed here are 15 T cell receptor beta chains from one sample, sequenced in a study of blood T cell repertoires in COVID-19. Repertoires were generated with immunoSEQ multiplex PCR, while TCRdb's copy carries only in-frame clones and drops some. The sample yields about 200,000 clones, around 80% seen once. Input material: peripheral blood. The receptors were gathered from a middle-aged woman with acute or convalescent COVID-19.

The CDR3 loop reads CAISDPGTSVSYEQYF. The DNA of the CDR3 is TGTGCCATCAGTGATCCCGGGACTAGCGTTTCCTACGAGCAGTACTTC. The gene calls are TRBV10-3 and TRBJ2-7; 10 bases line up with TRBD2. CDR1 is ENHRY and CDR2 is SYGVKD in the germline V gene. This CDR3 contains 16 residues. The V segment lost 3 bases and the J segment 1 base; nucleotides outside the gene matches: 6.

The chain uses TRBV19 and TRBJ1-5; TRBD1 agrees at 12 bases. Looked up from germline, CDR1 is LNHDA and CDR2 is SQIVND (reference sequence). This CDR3 is 18 amino acids long. V lost 6 bases to trimming and J lost 6 bases; unmatched junction nucleotides: 15. CDR3 sequence reads: CASSPKGTGGGGGQPQHF. The CDR3 DNA reads TGTGCCAGTAGCCCGAAAGGGACAGGGGGCGGGGGGGGTCAGCCCCAGCATTTT.

The V and J genes are TRBV2 and TRBJ1-2; no definite D call. CDR1 and CDR2 from the germline V gene are SNHLY and FYNNEI. The ends were cut back, 2 bases at V and 7 bases at J, with 8 bases in the middle. This CDR3 has 12 residues. CDR3 DNA sequence: TGTGCCAGCAGTGAATATACTTTTGGCTACACCTTC. Translated, it gives CASSEYTFGYTF.

CDR3 amino acids: CASSHGTGGGKKKETQYF. CDR3 DNA sequence: TGTGCCAGCAGCCACGGGACAGGGGGCGGCAAAAAAAAAGAGACCCAGTACTTC. V gene TRBV14 combines with J gene TRBJ2-5; 12 bases agree with TRBD1. This CDR3 has 18 residues. J gave up 3 bases and V 3 bases, and 11 bases lay outside the gene matches. The germline gives CDR1 SGHDN, CDR2 FVKESK.

This chain uses TRBV3-1 (or the pseudogene TRBV3-2) with TRBJ1-6; possibly TRBD1 for D (5 bases). The V end was cut by 7 bases, the J end by 10 bases, with 17 bases between. The CDR3 consists of 14 residues. Germline CDR1 and CDR2: LGHDT and YNNKEL (reference sequence). The chain's CDR3 is CASTRTSQGSPLHF. The CDR3 DNA is TGTGCCAGCACCCGGACCTCCCAGGGCTCACCCCTCCACTTT.

This clone was picked up a small number of times. Here the CDR3 reads CASSAGYTGNTIYF. The CDR3, as DNA: TGTGCCAGCAGCGCAGGGTATACTGGAAACACCATATATTTT. This chain links TRBV25-1 with TRBJ1-3, with D possibly TRBD1 on 5 matching bases. The V end was cut by 6 bases, the J end by 2 bases, with 11 bases between. CDR3 length: 14 residues. Per the germline V gene, CDR1 is MGHDK and CDR2 is SYGVNS. Drawing the rest from reference TRBV25-1 and TRBJ1-3, the complete variable domain is EADIYQTPRYLVIGTGKKITLECSQTMGHDKMYWYQQDPGMELHLIHYSYGVNSTEKGDLSSESTVSRIRTEHFPLTLESARPSHTSQYLCASSAGYTGNTIYFGEGSWLTVV.

Notes on this clone: A much larger clone lies one base from this, so it may be a read error. This same CDR3 is encoded by further DNA sequences in the sample. The rearrangement links TRBV27 to TRBJ2-7, with a weak D call TRBD2 (5 bases). Germline V gives CDR1 MNHEY, CDR2 SMNVEV (reference sequence). This CDR3 comprises 12 residues. With 3 bases removed from V and 4 bases from J, the gap between germline ends came to 7 bases. In DNA form, the CDR3 reads TGTGCCAGCAGTTTTACGGGGTACGAGCAGTACTTC. Its protein is CASSFTGYEQYF.

The CDR3 reads CASSYSTSGSNEQFF. CDR3 DNA sequence: TGTGCCAGCAGTTACTCGACTAGCGGGAGCAATGAGCAGTTCTTC. This chain joins TRBV6-2 or TRBV6-3 and TRBJ2-1; 12 nucleotides line up with TRBD2. Germline V CDR1 and CDR2: MNHEY, SVGEGT. Trimming took 0 bases from V and 6 from J; bases not matched to a gene: 0. The CDR3 is 15 amino acids.

V is TRBV3-1 (or the pseudogene TRBV3-2) and J is TRBJ2-5; 9 bases line up with TRBD2. This CDR3 spans 15 amino acids. V lost 5 bases, J lost 5 bases, and 9 bases stayed unmatched. Germline assignment: CDR1 LGHDT and CDR2 YNNKEL (reference sequence). The CDR3 sequence is CASSNTGTSWETQYF. CDR3 DNA: TGTGCCAGCAGCAACACCGGGACTAGCTGGGAGACCCAGTACTTC.

V usage is TRBV30 and J usage is TRBJ1-2, with D perhaps matching TRBD1 (5 bases). CDR3 length: 11 residues. Trimming removed 5 bases at V and 4 bases at J, with 8 bases between. Germline V CDR1 and CDR2: GTSNPN, SVGIG (reference sequence). The CDR3 spells CAWDSPYGYTF. CDR3 sequence (DNA): TGTGCCTGGGACAGTCCCTATGGCTACACCTTC.

This chain joins TRBV7-2 and TRBJ2-3; 10 bases are a match to TRBD2. There are 17 residues in the CDR3. V shed 1 base, J shed 3 bases, and the junction held 7 bases outside the gene matches. Germline V lookup: CDR1 SGHTA, CDR2 FQGNSA. In DNA, the CDR3 is TGTGCCAGCAGCTTAGTAGCGGGAGGACCGAGGACAGATACGCAGTATTTT. As protein: CASSLVAGGPRTDTQYF.

The chain employs TRBV9 and TRBJ1-1; weak D call: TRBD1 (6 bases). Germline loops: CDR1 SGDLS, CDR2 YYNGEE. The CDR3 length is 15 residues. V lost 1 base, J lost 4 bases, and 14 bases lay in between. CDR3 sequence: CASSVMGGPGTEAFF. CDR3 nucleotides: TGTGCCAGCAGCGTAATGGGGGGGCCGGGCACTGAAGCTTTCTTT.

The chain couples TRBV19 to TRBJ1-1, with 9 nucleotides matching TRBD1. Trimming removed 5 bases from V and 2 bases from J; junction bases left unmatched: 9. The germline V gene encodes CDR1 LNHDA and CDR2 SQIVND (reference sequence). The CDR3 has 16 residues. In nucleotides, the CDR3 is TGTGCCAGTAGTCCTCGGACAGGGGATTTCAACACTGAAGCTTTCTTT. Protein product: CASSPRTGDFNTEAFF. The whole variable domain, remainder taken from reference TRBV19 and TRBJ1-1, is DGGITQSPKYLFRKEGQNVTLSCEQNLNHDAMYWYRQDPGQGLRLIYYSQIVNDFQKGDIAEGYSVSREKKESFPLTVTSAQKNPTAFYLCASSPRTGDFNTEAFFGQGTRLTVV.

The chain recombines TRBV29-1 with TRBJ2-7, with 7 bases identical to TRBD1. V lost 5 bases and J lost 8; bases outside the gene matches: 9. CDR3 length equals 12 residues. CDR1 is SQVTM and CDR2 is ANQGSEA in the germline V gene. Written as DNA, the CDR3 is TGCAGCGTTCTCCACCGACAGGGCCAGCAGTACTTC. Its protein is CSVLHRQGQQYF.

CDR3 bases: TGTGCCACCGAGTCCTGGGGCGAAGATACGCAGTATTTT. Translating it yields CATESWGEDTQYF. The chain combines TRBV24-1 with TRBJ2-3; TRBD1 might be the D (5 bases). Trimming stripped 9 bases from V and 5 bases from J, with 14 bases between. Germline CDR1 reads KGHDR; CDR2 reads SFDVKD. The CDR3 contains 13 residues.